This is a list of T cell receptor beta chains from one sample in a study of T-cell reconstitution after alpha-beta-depleted transplantation in children. TCRdb ran MiXCR on the PCR reads and lists one entry per CDR3 protein. Of about 980,000 distinct CDR3 sequences listed, roughly 29% are singletons. The sample in question was PBMCs, mostly from graft donor cells, obtained 360 days after TCRalphabeta/CD19-depleted stem cell transplant. All receptors come from a boy under two years old who had a stem cell transplant for SCID, so the T cells may come from the graft donor. Both conserved end residues are part of each CDR3. A D gene is named only where the DNA matches it firmly. Expanded clones get a size class; other rows say once, few or many, or leave the size out.

d_gene: TRBD1
v_gene: TRBV18
j_gene: TRBJ2-3
abundance: -
CDR3aa: CASSPRQGLADTQYF
CDR3nt: TGTGCCAGCTCACCTAGACAGGGTCTCGCAGATACGCAGTATTTT

d_gene: -
v_gene: TRBV20-1
j_gene: TRBJ1-1
abundance: -
CDR3aa: CSLRQVTHSDTEAFF
CDR3nt: TGCAGTTTACGACAGGTAACCCACTCCGACACTGAAGCTTTCTTT

d_gene: -
v_gene: TRBV6-5
j_gene: TRBJ2-5
abundance: -
CDR3aa: CASSYSQADGPQETQYF
CDR3nt: TGTGCCAGCAGTTACTCGCAGGCGGACGGACCCCAAGAGACCCAGTACTTC

d_gene: -
v_gene: TRBV6-6
j_gene: TRBJ2-5
abundance: -
CDR3aa: CASKRSEQETQYF
CDR3nt: TGTGCCAGCAAACGGTCAGAACAAGAGACCCAGTACTTC

d_gene: -
v_gene: TRBV7-2
j_gene: TRBJ2-5
abundance: few
CDR3aa: CASRQFGRGSQETQYF
CDR3nt: TGTGCCAGCAGGCAGTTCGGAAGGGGCTCCCAAGAGACCCAGTACTTC

d_gene: -
v_gene: TRBV7-8
j_gene: TRBJ1-3
abundance: -
CDR3aa: CASSSYGTGIGLNSGNTIYF
CDR3nt: TGTGCCAGCAGCTCCTATGGTACAGGGATCGGGCTCAACTCTGGAAACACCATATATTTT

d_gene: TRBD1
v_gene: TRBV4-1
j_gene: TRBJ1-6
abundance: -
CDR3aa: CASSQVWTGGGNSPLHF
CDR3nt: TGCGCCAGCAGCCAAGTTTGGACAGGGGGGGGGAATTCACCCCTCCACTTT

d_gene: -
v_gene: TRBV19
j_gene: TRBJ1-1
abundance: -
CDR3aa: CASRGGQSNTEAFF
CDR3nt: TGTGCCAGTAGGGGTGGTCAGTCGAACACTGAAGCTTTCTTT

d_gene: -
v_gene: TRBV18
j_gene: TRBJ2-6
abundance: -
CDR3aa: CASSSIQGGSPSGANVLTF
CDR3nt: TGTGCCAGCTCTTCTATCCAGGGGGGCTCGCCCTCTGGGGCCAACGTCCTGACTTTC

d_gene: -
v_gene: TRBV5-1
j_gene: TRBJ1-5
abundance: few
CDR3aa: CASSPYLNQPQHF
CDR3nt: TGCGCCAGCAGCCCCTACCTGAATCAGCCCCAGCATTTT

d_gene: TRBD1
v_gene: TRBV20-1
j_gene: TRBJ1-1
abundance: few
CDR3aa: CSAQDRPGGITEAFF
CDR3nt: TGCAGTGCTCAGGACAGGCCTGGCGGGATCACTGAAGCTTTCTTT

d_gene: -
v_gene: TRBV12-3/TRBV12-4
j_gene: TRBJ2-2
abundance: -
CDR3aa: CASSLALRGGELFF
CDR3nt: TGTGCCAGCAGTTTAGCGCTTAGGGGCGGGGAGCTGTTTTTT